This TCR beta chain comes out of a study of tumor-infiltrating lymphocytes in primary liver carcinoma. Each 20-30 mg portion of unsorted bulk tissue served as the source for co-extraction of RNA and DNA. As concerns this clonotype: The conserved final phenylalanine or tryptophan is absent from the CDR3, which likely points to a read error.

Priming with a constant-region primer yielded TCR beta cDNA from about 510 ng total RNA. Nested multiplex PCR, run for three rounds with slightly modified ARM-PCR, yielded TCR beta libraries. Rounds one and two of PCR, each of roughly 10 cycles, were primed with TRBV1-TRBV30 forward primers and a C-beta reverse primer. TCRdb recomputed calls from the multiplex PCR reads with MiXCR, one row per CDR3 protein. The sample records tens of thousands of distinct CDR3 sequences, about 79% being singletons. Germline loops: CDR1 SGHAT, CDR2 FQNNGV. The CDR3 has 16 amino acids. The clonotype originates from a woman in her 30s with primary liver carcinoma and hepatitis B virus infection. The chain links TRBV11-2 to TRBJ2-2, with a tentative D call TRBD2 (6 bases). The source material was liver tumor tissue from sampling region 1. The subset is: tumor region T1, superior pole. For the CDR3, the DNA is TGTGCCAGCAGCTTAGCTGGGTTCGCGAACACCGGGGGGCTGTTTTCT. Translated: CASSLAGFANTGGLFS.